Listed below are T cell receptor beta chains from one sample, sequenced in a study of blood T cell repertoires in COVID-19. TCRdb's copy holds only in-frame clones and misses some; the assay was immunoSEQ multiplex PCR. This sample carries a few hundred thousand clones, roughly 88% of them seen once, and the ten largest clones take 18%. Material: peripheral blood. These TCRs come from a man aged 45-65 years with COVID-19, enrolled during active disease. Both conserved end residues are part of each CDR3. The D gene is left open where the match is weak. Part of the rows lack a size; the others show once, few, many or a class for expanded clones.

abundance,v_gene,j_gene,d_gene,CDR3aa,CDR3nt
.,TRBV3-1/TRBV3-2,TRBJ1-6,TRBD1,CASSQRDRSSPLHF,TGTGCCAGCAGCCAAAGGGACAGAAGTTCACCCCTCCACTTT
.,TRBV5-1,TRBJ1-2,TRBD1,CASSLDSGGNNYGYTF,TGCGCCAGCAGCTTGGATTCAGGGGGTAACAACTATGGCTACACCTTC
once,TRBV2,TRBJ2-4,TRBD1,CASTLTGGLTNIQYF,TGTGCCAGTACGCTTACAGGGGGCCTAACAAACATTCAGTACTTC
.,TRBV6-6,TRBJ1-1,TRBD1,CASRGSGTGVRTEAFF,TGTGCCAGCAGGGGGTCAGGGACAGGGGTTCGCACTGAAGCTTTCTTT
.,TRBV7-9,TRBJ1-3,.,CASSFKSSNSGNTIYF,TGTGCCAGCAGCTTTAAGTCCTCTAACTCTGGAAACACCATATATTTT
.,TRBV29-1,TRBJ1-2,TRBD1,CSVQQGSGYTF,TGCAGCGTCCAACAGGGGTCTGGCTACACCTTC
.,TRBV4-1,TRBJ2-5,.,CASSHLTAAEETQYF,TGCGCCAGCAGCCATTTGACGGCGGCGGAAGAGACCCAGTACTTC
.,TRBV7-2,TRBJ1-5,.,CASSLNSHQPQHF,TGTGCCAGCAGCTTAAACTCCCATCAGCCCCAGCATTTT
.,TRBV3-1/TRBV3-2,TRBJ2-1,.,CASSVPGVPGGEQFF,TGTGCCAGCAGCGTCCCCGGGGTACCCGGAGGAGAGCAGTTCTTC
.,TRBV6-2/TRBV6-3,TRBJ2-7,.,CASSYGRYPTYEQYF,TGTGCCAGCAGTTACGGGCGATACCCGACCTACGAGCAGTACTTC
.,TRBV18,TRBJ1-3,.,CASSPMGSSGNTIYF,TGTGCCAGCTCACCGATGGGGAGCTCTGGAAACACCATATATTTT
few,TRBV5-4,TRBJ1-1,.,CASSLGAVNTEAFF,TGTGCCAGCAGCCTGGGGGCAGTGAACACTGAAGCTTTCTTT
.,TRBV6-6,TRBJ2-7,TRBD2,CASSSGLAIAQYEQYF,TGTGCCAGCAGCTCGGGACTAGCGATAGCTCAGTACGAGCAGTACTTC
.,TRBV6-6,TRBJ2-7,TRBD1,CASRTGQGAQQYF,TGTGCCAGCAGAACGGGACAGGGGGCGCAACAGTACTTC
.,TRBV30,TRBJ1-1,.,CAWSRQRGEAFF,TGTGCCTGGAGTCGGCAGAGGGGGGAAGCTTTCTTT
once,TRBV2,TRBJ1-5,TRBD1,CASMATGDQPQHF,TGTGCCAGCATGGCGACAGGGGATCAGCCCCAGCATTTT
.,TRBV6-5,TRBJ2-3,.,CASSYSLLGHTQYF,TGTGCCAGCAGTTACTCCCTACTAGGGCATACGCAGTATTTT
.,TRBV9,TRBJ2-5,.,CASTPGGSGGVKTQYF,TGTGCCAGCACCCCAGGGGGGAGCGGGGGAGTGAAGACCCAGTACTTC
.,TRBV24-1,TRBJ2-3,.,CATEQGDTQYF,TGTGCCACGGAGCAGGGAGATACGCAGTATTTT
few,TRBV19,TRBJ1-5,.,CASSVNSNQPQHF,TGTGCCAGTAGTGTAAATAGCAATCAGCCCCAGCATTTT
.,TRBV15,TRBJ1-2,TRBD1,CATSRTQGDGYTF,TGTGCCACCAGTCGTACACAGGGGGATGGCTACACCTTC
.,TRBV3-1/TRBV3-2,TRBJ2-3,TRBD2,CASSKEREASLSTDTQYF,TGTGCCAGCAGCAAAGAGCGGGAGGCCTCCCTTAGCACAGATACGCAGTATTTT